The T cell receptor beta chain under discussion was sequenced for a study of blood T cell repertoires in COVID-19. The data were produced by immunoSEQ multiplex PCR, yet TCRdb's version contains in-frame clones alone and is incomplete. The sample lists 250,000 to 400,000 clones; about 91% were seen once. This CDR3 contains 12 residues. V was cut by 8 bases and J by 4 bases, with 9 bases left in between. The sample was peripheral blood. The origin of this receptor is a woman in her twenties or thirties with COVID-19, enrolled during active disease. J is TRBJ1-5 and V is TRBV12-3 or TRBV12-4, with D hard to call. Here the CDR3 reads CASGERNQPQHF. The CDR3 bases are TGTGCCAGCGGGGAGCGGAATCAGCCCCAGCATTTT.